This T cell receptor (beta chain) was sequenced in a study of T cell clones after liver transplantation. About the study: Without induction therapy, subjects received standard immunosuppression until 12-24 months post-transplant. Findings and limits, study-wide: A significant post-transplant drop in circulating graft-donor-reactive CD4 TCRbeta sequences occurred in most of the 8 subjects. Low donor cell numbers restricted donor-reactive repertoire measurement in a couple of subjects.

Method: immunoSEQ multiplex PCR; TCRdb's copy keeps in-frame clones and lacks some. This table holds tens of thousands of clones, approximately 92% found once. Concerning this clone: The antigen remains undetermined.

Per germline, CDR1 SGHTA and CDR2 FQGNSA. Trimming left V 4 bases short and J 0 bases short, with 9 bases between. The CDR3 totals 14 residues. The starting material was CD4+ T cells from blood, obtained less than 27 months after liver transplant. The J gene is TRBJ1-1, the V gene TRBV7-2, with unresolved D. The sequence was obtained from a human patient who received a liver transplant. Part of the T cells may come from the graft donor. CDR3 coding DNA: TGTGCCAGCAGCTCCTCTCCCCTGAACACTGAAGCTTTCTTT. This gives the protein CASSSSPLNTEAFF.